Below, 29 T cell receptor beta chains from the same sample are listed, as sequenced in a study of radiotherapy plus CTLA-4 blockade in lung cancer. TCRdb keeps only in-frame clones here, not all; method: immunoSEQ multiplex PCR. The sample holds tens of thousands of clones, more than 75% seen once. The sequencing here drew on peripheral blood, taken from a patient treated with radiotherapy plus ipilimumab. The receptors come from a human donor with non-small cell lung cancer that progressed on radiotherapy plus ipilimumab.

This clone occurred once. This chain uses TRBV12-5 with TRBJ1-1; the D is unclear. The CDR3 extends over 14 amino acids. CDR1 and CDR2 from the germline V gene are LGHNT and FRNRAP. V lost 3 bases and J lost 6, with 14 bases in between. CDR3 nucleotide sequence: TGTGCTAGTGGTTTACCGGGGAGCTTGGCTGAAGCTTTCTTT. Protein sequence: CASGLPGSLAEAFF. The full variable domain, completed using reference TRBV12-5 and TRBJ1-1, is DARVTQTPRHKVTEMGQEVTMRCQPILGHNTVFWYRQTMMQGLELLAYFRNRAPLDDSGMPKDRFSAEMPDATLATLKIQPSEPRDSAVYFCASGLPGSLAEAFFGQGTRLTVV.

V and J are TRBV11-1 and TRBJ2-3; 7 nucleotides line up with TRBD2. The CDR3 runs to 13 residues. Germline CDR1 reads SGHAT; CDR2 reads FQDESV (reference sequence). The V segment lost 5 bases and the J segment 10 bases; nucleotides outside the gene matches: 9. CDR3 region: CASSVTSSGPQYF. For the CDR3, the DNA is TGTGCCAGCAGCGTAACCTCTAGCGGCCCGCAGTATTTT.

As DNA, the CDR3 is TGCGCCAGCACCCTAAGGGGGGGCGCAGATACGCAGTATTTT. Amino acids: CASTLRGGADTQYF. J is TRBJ2-3 and V is TRBV5-1; the D gene is possibly TRBD2 (7 bases). CDR1 and CDR2 (germline): SGHRS, YFSETQ. CDR3 length equals 14 residues. Trimming shortened V by 6 bases and J by 4 bases, and 15 bases separated the two germline ends.

The chain joins TRBV6-6 to TRBJ1-2, with D perhaps TRBD1 (6 bases). Germline CDR1 and CDR2: MNHNY and SVGAGI (reference sequence). This CDR3 contains 14 residues. Trimming removed 6 bases from V and 6 bases from J, with 17 bases in between. The DNA for the CDR3 is TGTGCCAGCAGGGCGACTGGGGGCGTCCATGGCTACACCTTC. Encoded protein: CASRATGGVHGYTF.

This clone was seen more than once but under ten times. The chain recombines TRBV6-6 with TRBJ2-5; a weak D match, TRBD2 (7 bases). The V and J ends lost 4 bases and 2 bases respectively, with 14 bases between them. The CDR3 totals 15 residues. In germline, CDR1 is MNHNY, CDR2 SVGAGI (reference sequence). CDR3: CASSLGGDTQETQYF. The DNA for the CDR3 is TGTGCCAGCAGTTTGGGGGGGGACACTCAAGAGACCCAGTACTTC.

The V and J genes are TRBV5-1 and TRBJ2-2, with 9 bases that match TRBD1. The CDR3 runs 15 residues. The J segment lost 3 bases and the V segment lost 0 bases, leaving 0 bases of the junction unmatched. Germline CDR1 SGHRS, CDR2 YFSETQ. CDR3 loop: CASSLGTGDTGELFF. The DNA for the CDR3 is TGCGCCAGCAGCTTGGGGACAGGGGACACCGGGGAGCTGTTTTTT.

This chain connects TRBV18 to TRBJ2-7, with 7 bases fitting TRBD2. This CDR3 comprises 13 residues. V was clipped by 3 bases and J by 5 bases; unmatched bases: 4. Germline V gene data show CDR1 as KGHSH and CDR2 as LQKENI. CDR3 protein: CASSPWGGHEQYF. CDR3 in DNA: TGTGCCAGCTCACCGTGGGGGGGTCACGAGCAGTACTTC.

The genes are TRBV30 and TRBJ2-5, with D perhaps TRBD1 (5 bases). There are 13 residues in the CDR3. V dropped 3 bases and J dropped 1 base, with 9 bases sitting between them. Germline V gives CDR1 GTSNPN, CDR2 SVGIG (reference sequence). The CDR3 DNA follows: TGTGCCTGGAGGGGGCCCGCCCAAGAGACCCAGTACTTC. The encoded protein is CAWRGPAQETQYF.

The chain is built from TRBV18 and TRBJ2-7, with D unresolved. CDR3 length: 15 amino acids. Trimming pared 2 bases from V and 4 bases from J, leaving 15 bases between. Germline V gene sequence: CDR1 KGHSH, CDR2 LQKENI. CDR3 in amino acids: CASSPVNLRSYEQYF. CDR3 nucleotide sequence: TGTGCCAGCTCACCAGTCAATCTCCGGTCGTACGAGCAGTACTTC.

The chain joins TRBV11-3 to TRBJ2-2, with D unresolved. Trimming took 8 bases from V and 0 from J, leaving 7 bases between them. Germline values: CDR1 SGHNT, CDR2 YENEEA. The CDR3 has 13 amino acids. DNA for the CDR3: TGTGCCAGCGCTTTTACGAACACCGGGGAGCTGTTTTTT. Amino acids: CASAFTNTGELFF.

J is TRBJ1-3 and V is TRBV2; no firm D call. Trimming shortened V by 5 bases and J by 4 bases, and 12 bases separated the two germline ends. The V gene's germline CDR1 is SNHLY and CDR2 FYNNEI. This CDR3 contains 14 residues. The CDR3, as DNA: TGTGCCAGCAGTCTCTATGGAGCGGGAAACACCATATATTTT. This encodes CASSLYGAGNTIYF.

CDR3: CASSLGQGGTGELFF. The CDR3 DNA reads TGTGCCAGCAGCCTCGGACAGGGCGGAACCGGGGAGCTGTTTTTT. V usage is TRBV7-9 and J usage is TRBJ2-2, with 8 bases fitting TRBD1. Germline values: CDR1 SEHNR, CDR2 FQNEAQ (reference sequence). Trimming cost V 5 bases and J 5 bases; bases outside gene matches: 7. There are 15 residues in the CDR3.

V and J are TRBV2 and TRBJ2-2; D possibly corresponds to TRBD2 (7 bases). Germline V gene data show CDR1 as SNHLY and CDR2 as FYNNEI. The length of the CDR3 is 12 residues. V lost 10 bases, J lost 7 bases, and 13 bases lay in between. The CDR3 spells CATEGGFGELFF. The CDR3 DNA is TGTGCCACCGAGGGGGGGTTCGGGGAGCTGTTTTTT.

The V and J genes are TRBV5-1 and TRBJ2-5; TRBD1 matches 8 bases. The germline CDR1 and CDR2 sequences are SGHRS and YFSETQ. CDR3 length: 14 residues. With 2 bases clipped from V and 5 bases from J, the junction kept 5 bases outside the gene matches. In DNA form, the CDR3 reads TGCGCCAGCAGCTTTTCAGGGGGCTTTGAGACCCAGTACTTC. This translates into CASSFSGGFETQYF.

The chain links TRBV9 to TRBJ2-2; 13 positions match TRBD2. CDR3 length: 17 amino acids. Germline V gene data show CDR1 as SGDLS and CDR2 as YYNGEE. The V and J ends lost 6 bases and 5 bases, in that order; junction bases with no gene match: 10. CDR3 sequence: CASTRTSGSIGTGELFF. The DNA of the CDR3 is TGTGCCAGCACCAGGACTAGCGGGAGTATTGGGACCGGGGAGCTGTTTTTT.

The V gene is TRBV6-5, the J gene TRBJ1-2; the D gene is possibly TRBD1 (6 bases). CDR1 MNHEY and CDR2 SVGAGI come from the germline V gene. Trimming cost V 5 bases and J 5 bases, with 15 bases left between them. The CDR3 sequence is 14 residues long. CDR3 nucleotides: TGTGCCAGCAGTGACATCAGGGGAATATATGGCTACACCTTC. Its protein product is CASSDIRGIYGYTF.

This chain joins TRBV5-1 and TRBJ1-1, with D perhaps TRBD1 (6 bases). The germline V gene encodes CDR1 SGHRS and CDR2 YFSETQ. V dropped 4 bases and J dropped 2 bases, with 15 bases sitting between them. The CDR3 contains 15 residues. CDR3 bases: TGCGCCAGCAGCACACGGGACAATGGAAACACTGAAGCTTTCTTT. It encodes CASSTRDNGNTEAFF. The full variable domain, in which reference TRBV5-1 and TRBJ1-1 provide the parts outside the CDR3, is KAGVTQTPRYLIKTRGQQVTLSCSPISGHRSVSWYQQTPGQGLQFLFEYFSETQRNKGNFPGRFSGRQFSNSRSEMNVSTLELGDSALYLCASSTRDNGNTEAFFGQGTRLTVV.

The chain links TRBV7-2 to TRBJ2-7; a weak D match, TRBD2 (5 bases). V shed 0 bases and J shed 1 base, with 7 bases lying between them. The V gene's germline CDR1 is SGHTA and CDR2 FQGNSA. CDR3 length equals 14 residues. CDR3 protein: CASSLAGVSYEQYF. The CDR3 nucleotides are TGTGCCAGCAGCTTAGCGGGAGTTTCCTACGAGCAGTACTTC.

This chain uses TRBV6-1 with TRBJ2-5, with 11 bases lining up with TRBD1. The CDR3 spans 17 residues. CDR1 and CDR2 from the germline V gene are MNHNS and SASEGT. The V gene end was trimmed by 6 bases and the J gene end by 9 bases; junction bases not matched to a gene: 18. The CDR3 sequence: CASRESPGTGGRGAQYF. The DNA for the CDR3 is TGTGCCAGCAGGGAATCCCCCGGGACAGGGGGGAGAGGGGCCCAGTACTTC.

This chain links TRBV7-2 with TRBJ2-1; 14 positions agree with TRBD2. The CDR3 covers 15 residues. V was clipped by 5 bases and J by 10 bases; unmatched bases: 7. Germline V gene sequence: CDR1 SGHTA, CDR2 FQGNSA. In nucleotides, the CDR3 is TGTGCCAGCAGCCCACGACTAGCGGGGGGGCCCGAGCAGTTCTTC. As protein: CASSPRLAGGPEQFF.

The chain joins TRBV5-1 to TRBJ2-1, with 9 bases that match TRBD2. Germline V gene sequence: CDR1 SGHRS, CDR2 YFSETQ. The CDR3 consists of 19 residues. V shed 4 bases, J shed 0 bases, and the junction held 14 bases outside the gene matches. CDR3 protein: CASSRTTGTSQSSYNEQFF. The CDR3, as DNA: TGCGCCAGCAGCCGCACGACCGGGACTAGCCAGAGCTCCTACAATGAGCAGTTCTTC. The variable domain in full, completed from reference TRBV5-1 and TRBJ2-1, reads KAGVTQTPRYLIKTRGQQVTLSCSPISGHRSVSWYQQTPGQGLQFLFEYFSETQRNKGNFPGRFSGRQFSNSRSEMNVSTLELGDSALYLCASSRTTGTSQSSYNEQFFGPGTRLTVL.

The chain employs TRBV5-1 and TRBJ1-2; 9 bases agree with TRBD1. J was trimmed by 2 bases and V by 4 bases; bases with no gene match: 3. Germline V gene data show CDR1 as SGHRS and CDR2 as YFSETQ. This CDR3 has 14 amino acids. The CDR3 DNA is TGCGCCAGCAGCCCCGGGACAGGGAACTATGGCTACACCTTC. Protein sequence: CASSPGTGNYGYTF.

CDR3 nucleotides: TGTGCCAGCAGTTCCCCGGGGAACACTGAAGCTTTCTTT. It encodes CASSSPGNTEAFF. The chain recombines TRBV28 with TRBJ1-1; D unresolved. CDR3 length equals 13 residues. Germline-derived CDR1 and CDR2 are MDHEN and SYDVKM. V was shortened by 4 bases and J by 1 base, with 7 bases between the two germline ends.

This clone turned up a few times. The gene calls are TRBV10-1 and TRBJ1-2; 8 positions agree with TRBD1. The CDR3 runs to 14 residues. Germline-derived CDR1 and CDR2 are WNHNN and SYGVQD (reference sequence). V shed 2 bases, J shed 7 bases, and the junction held 6 bases outside the gene matches. CDR3 region: CASSEVRGQGGYTF. The CDR3 nucleotides are TGCGCCAGCAGTGAGGTCAGGGGGCAGGGTGGCTACACCTTC.

V gene TRBV5-1 combines with J gene TRBJ2-5; possible D gene TRBD2, 5 bases. The germline V and J ends were trimmed by 0 bases and 4 bases, with 10 bases remaining between them. This CDR3 has 14 residues. CDR1 and CDR2 from the germline V gene are SGHRS and YFSETQ. CDR3 DNA sequence: TGCGCCAGCAGCTTGGCCGCTAGCCCAGAGACCCAGTACTTC. Its protein is CASSLAASPETQYF.

The CDR3 region is CASSQEVHNEQFF. CDR3 in DNA: TGCGCCAGCAGCCAAGAAGTCCACAATGAGCAGTTCTTC. V gene TRBV4-1 combines with J gene TRBJ2-1; no clear D gene. The length of the CDR3 is 13 residues. From germline, CDR1 is MGHRA and CDR2 YSYEKL. Trimming removed 0 bases from V and 5 bases from J, with 5 bases in between.

This chain links TRBV30 with TRBJ1-2; 7 bases align to TRBD1. This CDR3 region has 13 residues. The junction had 5 bases not matched to a gene; V was cut back by 3 bases and J by 4 bases. Germline values: CDR1 GTSNPN, CDR2 SVGIG (reference sequence). The CDR3 is CAWRMTGIYGYTF. CDR3 nucleotides: TGTGCCTGGAGGATGACAGGGATCTATGGCTACACCTTC.

The genes are TRBV30 and TRBJ2-5; D is perhaps TRBD1 or TRBD2 (5 bases each). The germline V gene has CDR1 GTSNPN and CDR2 SVGIG (reference sequence). CDR3 length: 14 amino acids. V dropped 1 base and J dropped 5 bases, with 14 bases sitting between them. Here the CDR3 reads CAWSEKGPGETQYF. The CDR3 DNA reads TGTGCCTGGAGTGAAAAGGGGCCGGGGGAGACCCAGTACTTC.

This sequence joins TRBV7-3 and TRBJ2-3, with a weak D call TRBD1 (5 bases). Germline V gene lookup returns CDR1 SGHTA and CDR2 FQGTGA. The V end was cut by 2 bases, the J end by 2 bases, with 8 bases between. The CDR3 sequence is 14 residues long. The CDR3 sequence is CASSLSQATDTQYF. CDR3 nucleotide sequence: TGTGCCAGCAGCTTATCACAGGCCACAGATACGCAGTATTTT.